The 25 T cell receptor beta chains listed next were all sequenced from one sample in a study of CXCR3-negative and CXCR3-positive naive CD8 T cells. UMI-labeled 5' RACE yielded the TRB cDNA libraries. Following a re-call of the 5' RACE reads, TCRdb has one entry per CDR3 protein and lacks DNA. The sample's table shows about 62,000 distinct CDR3 sequences. The sequenced sample was naive CXCR3- CD8+ T cells from blood. Stated subset: CD45RO-CCR7+CD27+CD95- naive CD8+ T cells lacking CXCR3 (TNR3-). All receptors come from a human donor in good health. Some clones in this sample may be carry-over from other donors' samples.

This rearrangement joins TRBV7-6 to TRBJ2-2. There are 14 residues in the CDR3. CDR1 SGHVS and CDR2 FNYEAQ come from the germline V gene. Here the CDR3 reads CASSLAENTGELFF.

This sequence joins TRBV2 and TRBJ2-3; the TRBD1 assignment by TCRdb is unverifiable without DNA. This CDR3 comprises 14 residues. CDR1 and CDR2 from the germline V gene are SNHLY and FYNNEI. The CDR3 reads CASSVVRDTDTQYF. The complete variable domain, with remaining parts taken from reference TRBV2 and TRBJ2-3, reads EPEVTQTPSHQVTQMGQEVILRCVPISNHLYFYWYRQILGQKVEFLVSFYNNEISEKSEIFDDQFSVERPDGSNFTLKIRSTKLEDSAMYFCASSVVRDTDTQYFGPGTRLTVL.

The chain has TRBV5-1 and TRBJ2-2; the D gene TCRdb calls, TRBD2, cannot be checked with no DNA. This CDR3 region has 16 residues. In germline, CDR1 is SGHRS, CDR2 YFSETQ. The CDR3 loop is CASSPSTSTRTGELFF.

The chain links TRBV7-9 to TRBJ2-1; TCRdb calls TRBD1, which cannot be checked without DNA. The germline CDR1 and CDR2 sequences are SEHNR and FQNEAQ (reference sequence). The CDR3 is 14 residues long. The CDR3: CASTPVGPYNEQFF.

V usage is TRBV7-2 and J usage is TRBJ2-2; TCRdb's D call, TRBD2, is unchecked because there is no DNA. Per the germline V gene, CDR1 is SGHTA and CDR2 is FQGNSA. The CDR3 is 16 residues long. The chain's CDR3 is CASSLVGGNLAGELFF.

The rearrangement uses TRBV14 and TRBJ2-7. CDR3 length: 13 residues. The germline V gene encodes CDR1 SGHDN and CDR2 FVKESK. The chain's CDR3 is CASSQQPVYEQYF.

The rearrangement uses TRBV20-1 and TRBJ2-7; the TRBD1 assignment by TCRdb is unverifiable without DNA. The CDR3 spans 14 residues. The germline gives CDR1 DFQATT, CDR2 SNEGSKA (reference sequence). The CDR3 sequence is CSAHGGRRDYEQYF.

This chain connects TRBV7-7 to TRBJ2-7; there is no DNA to check the TCRdb D call of TRBD1. The CDR3 consists of 15 residues. Germline V gene data show CDR1 as SSHAT and CDR2 as FNYEAQ (reference sequence). The CDR3 spells CASSQGQGAAYEQYF.

The V gene is TRBV23-1, the J gene TRBJ2-5; TCRdb's D call of TRBD1 is untestable without DNA. TRBV23-1 is marked as an open reading frame, function uncertain. This CDR3 contains 14 residues. This CDR3 is CASRAQDKQETQYF.

The chain uses TRBV14 and TRBJ2-7; absent DNA, TCRdb's TRBD1 call cannot be checked. This CDR3 region has 12 residues. CDR1 is SGHDN and CDR2 is FVKESK in the germline V gene. The chain's CDR3 is CASNGDNHEQYF.

The chain is built from TRBV7-9 and TRBJ2-7; lacking DNA, the TRBD2 call made by TCRdb goes unchecked. The CDR3 extends over 15 amino acids. CDR1 and CDR2 from the germline V gene are SEHNR and FQNEAQ (reference sequence). The CDR3 reads CASSLATGSDHEQYF.

This sequence joins TRBV11-3 and TRBJ2-7; TCRdb calls TRBD1, which cannot be checked without DNA. The germline V gene encodes CDR1 SGHNT and CDR2 YENEEA. There are 15 residues in the CDR3. CDR3 sequence reads: CASSLRGLPPYEQYF. The full variable domain, rest sourced from reference TRBV11-3 and TRBJ2-7, is EAGVVQSPRYKIIEKKQPVAFWCNPISGHNTLYWYLQNLGQGPELLIRYENEEAVDDSQLPKDRFSAERLKGVDSTLKIQPAELGDSAVYLCASSLRGLPPYEQYFGPGTRLTVT.

The chain carries TRBV11-2 and TRBJ2-3. CDR1 and CDR2 (germline): SGHAT, FQNNGV. The CDR3 length is 13 residues. The CDR3 protein is CASSLVTADTQYF.

V and J are TRBV12-3 or TRBV12-4 and TRBJ2-5; TCRdb reports TRBD2, a call that lacks DNA to check it against. The CDR3 has 12 residues. CDR3 loop: CASSGGWETQYF.

This chain links TRBV12-3 or TRBV12-4 with TRBJ2-3. The CDR3 loop spans 17 amino acids. CDR3 sequence reads: CASSLRVGSSSTDTQYF.

V and J are TRBV12-3 or TRBV12-4 and TRBJ1-5; the D call from TCRdb, TRBD1, cannot be confirmed without DNA. This CDR3 is 15 amino acids long. CDR3 protein: CASSQTGVSNQPQHF.

The rearrangement joins TRBV28 to TRBJ2-7. This CDR3 has 15 amino acids. Looked up from germline, CDR1 is MDHEN and CDR2 is SYDVKM. The CDR3 sequence: CASSLFKEQAYEQYF.

The V gene is TRBV5-1, the J gene TRBJ2-6; TCRdb lists TRBD1, though no DNA is available to test this call. The CDR3 spans 16 residues. Germline lookup yields CDR1 SGHRS and CDR2 YFSETQ. The CDR3 region is CASSTGTSPGANVLTF.

V gene TRBV15 combines with J gene TRBJ2-4. CDR3 length: 16 residues. Germline lookup yields CDR1 LNHNV and CDR2 YYDKDF (reference sequence). The CDR3: CATSRDRGVAKNIQYF.

The chain has TRBV29-1 and TRBJ2-3. The germline V gene has CDR1 SQVTM and CDR2 ANQGSEA. This CDR3 is 13 amino acids long. The CDR3 spells CSVDGENTDTQYF.

The chain carries TRBV5-1 and TRBJ2-5; without DNA, the TCRdb call of TRBD1 cannot be checked. The CDR3 has 14 residues. Germline CDR1 SGHRS, CDR2 YFSETQ. The CDR3: CASSPTGSVLGQYF.

V is TRBV6-2 or TRBV6-3 and J is TRBJ2-7; there is no DNA to check the TCRdb D call of TRBD2. This CDR3 region has 15 residues. Per the germline V gene, CDR1 is MNHEY and CDR2 is SVGEGT. This CDR3 reads CASTEPGLGLKEQYF.

This sequence joins TRBV27 and TRBJ1-2. CDR1 and CDR2 (germline): MNHEY, SMNVEV (reference sequence). There are 16 residues in the CDR3. Here the CDR3 reads CASTNLTRTGAYGYTF.

The gene calls are TRBV14 and TRBJ1-5. Germline CDR1 is SGHDN and CDR2 is FVKESK. The CDR3 sequence is 15 residues long. CDR3 protein: CASSPGGLGNQPQHF.

The CDR3: CASRRRDTSYEQYF. The rearrangement joins TRBV28 to TRBJ2-7; TCRdb's D call, TRBD1, is unchecked because there is no DNA. This CDR3 comprises 14 residues. Looked up from germline, CDR1 is MDHEN and CDR2 is SYDVKM.